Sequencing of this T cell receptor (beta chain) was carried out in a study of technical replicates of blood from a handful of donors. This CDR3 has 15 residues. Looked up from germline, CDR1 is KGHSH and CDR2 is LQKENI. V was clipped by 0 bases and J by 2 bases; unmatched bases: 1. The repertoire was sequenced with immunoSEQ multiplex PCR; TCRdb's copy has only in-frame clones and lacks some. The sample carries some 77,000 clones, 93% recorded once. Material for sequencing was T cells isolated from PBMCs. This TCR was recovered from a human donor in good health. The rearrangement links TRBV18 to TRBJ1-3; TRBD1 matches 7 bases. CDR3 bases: TGTGCCAGCTCACCACCGACAGGGACTGGAAACACCATATATTTT. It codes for CASSPPTGTGNTIYF.